The 10 T cell receptor beta chains below come from one sample, sequenced in a study of T cell responses to AZD1222 COVID-19 vaccine (dated by TCRdb to the early 2020s). The library was generated by the immunoSEQ multiplex PCR assay. TCRdb's version of the immuneACCESS table is confined to in-frame rearrangements and falls short of the full clone set. An unresolved V gene accounts for under half of the shortfall where checked; the remainder is of unknown origin. The sample profile shows about 130,000 clones; approximately 88% of them were found once. The ten top clones hold roughly 6% of the sample. The time point label of this sample denotes: baseline before first vaccination. This material consisted of peripheral blood, taken on day 0 of AZD1222 vaccination. These receptors were obtained from an adult in good health.

CDR3 amino acids: CASSAWVSAGEQYF. In DNA, the CDR3 is TGTGCCAGCAGCGCCTGGGTAAGTGCCGGCGAGCAGTACTTC. This chain uses TRBV7-9 with TRBJ2-7; the D is unclear. Trimming took 5 bases from V and 6 from J, leaving 17 bases between them. Per germline, CDR1 SEHNR and CDR2 FQNEAQ (reference sequence). The CDR3 runs 14 residues.

The rearrangement links TRBV2 to TRBJ2-2; D unresolved. The CDR3 consists of 11 residues. V was trimmed by 7 bases and J by 6 bases, leaving 6 bases between them. In germline, CDR1 is SNHLY, CDR2 FYNNEI. The CDR3 nucleotides read TGTGCCAGCACGGATTCCGGGGAGCTGTTTTTT. The encoded protein is CASTDSGELFF.

The chain has TRBV6-2 or TRBV6-3 and TRBJ1-5; D gene unclear. Deletions cut 2 bases from V and 0 bases from J, with 5 bases between. The CDR3 runs 14 residues. The germline V gene has CDR1 MNHEY and CDR2 SVGEGT. CDR3 protein: CASSYVSSNQPQHF. The CDR3 region has the DNA TGTGCCAGCAGTTACGTTAGTAGCAATCAGCCCCAGCATTTT.

This chain uses TRBV3-1 (or the pseudogene TRBV3-2) with TRBJ2-5; TRBD2 might be the D (6 bases). This CDR3 is 14 amino acids long. Deletions cut 4 bases from V and 5 bases from J, with 14 bases between. Per the germline V gene, CDR1 is LGHDT and CDR2 is YNNKEL (reference sequence). CDR3 in DNA: TGTGCCAGCAGCCGAGTGGAGGGCGCGGAGACCCAGTACTTC. Translating gives CASSRVEGAETQYF.

J is TRBJ1-6 and V is TRBV20-1, with TRBD1 as a possible D gene (6 bases). The CDR3 loop spans 11 amino acids. V lost 5 bases to trimming and J lost 16 bases, with 15 bases between them. Germline V gives CDR1 DFQATT, CDR2 SNEGSKA (reference sequence). For the CDR3, the DNA is TGCAGTGCTGAGACAGGCCCGGATCTCCACTTT. Amino acids: CSAETGPDLHF.

The chain combines TRBV21-1 with TRBJ1-2; the table's D call of TRBD1 was not tested on the DNA. TRBV21-1 corresponds to a pseudogene. This CDR3 is built from 12 residues. The CDR3 DNA follows: TGTGCCAGCAGCGCTCCAGGCCATGGCTACACCTTC. Translated, it gives CASSAPGHGYTF.

V usage is TRBV7-9 and J usage is TRBJ1-5; D unresolved. Germline assignment: CDR1 SEHNR and CDR2 FQNEAQ (reference sequence). Between the trimmed V and J ends, which lost 2 bases and 0 bases, there was a span of 5 bases. This CDR3 is 14 amino acids long. CDR3 bases: TGTGCCAGCAGCTTAATCGGTAGCAATCAGCCCCAGCATTTT. Translated: CASSLIGSNQPQHF.

CDR3 loop: CASSKVCREDTQYF. DNA of the CDR3: TGTGCCAGCAGCAAAGTGTGTAGGGAAGATACGCAGTATTTT. The chain has TRBV21-1 and TRBJ2-3. TRBV21-1 is designated a pseudogene. CDR3 size: 14 residues.

The chain couples TRBV30 to TRBJ2-2, with D perhaps TRBD2 (5 bases). V lost 1 base and J 8 bases, leaving 5 bases between the germline ends. CDR3 length: 11 amino acids. Per the germline V gene, CDR1 is GTSNPN and CDR2 is SVGIG (reference sequence). The CDR3 sequence: CAWSGGGELFF. The CDR3 nucleotides are TGTGCCTGGAGTGGAGGGGGGGAGCTGTTTTTT.

V and J are TRBV20-1 and TRBJ1-5; 7 nucleotides match TRBD1. The J segment lost 0 bases and the V segment lost 3 bases, leaving 14 bases of the junction unmatched. The CDR3 loop spans 18 amino acids. From germline, CDR1 is DFQATT and CDR2 SNEGSKA (reference sequence). CDR3 sequence (DNA): TGCAGTGCTAGTAACCCGGGACAGCAGTTTATTAGCAATCAGCCCCAGCATTTT. This encodes CSASNPGQQFISNQPQHF.